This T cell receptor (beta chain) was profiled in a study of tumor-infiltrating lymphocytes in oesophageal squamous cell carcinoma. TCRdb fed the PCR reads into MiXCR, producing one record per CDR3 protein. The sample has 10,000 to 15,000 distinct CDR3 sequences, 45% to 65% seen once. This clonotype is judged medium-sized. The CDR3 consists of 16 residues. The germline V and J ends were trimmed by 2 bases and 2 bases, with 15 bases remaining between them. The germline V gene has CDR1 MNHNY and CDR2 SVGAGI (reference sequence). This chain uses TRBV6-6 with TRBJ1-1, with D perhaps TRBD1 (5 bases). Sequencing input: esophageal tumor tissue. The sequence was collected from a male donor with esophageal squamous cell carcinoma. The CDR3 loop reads CASSYGGTLSNTEAFF. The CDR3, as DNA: TGTGCCAGCAGTTACGGGGGTACCTTAAGTAACACTGAAGCTTTCTTT.